The rows below give T cell receptor beta chains drawn from one sample of a study of identical twins. TCRdb re-called the 5' RACE reads through MiXCR, storing one row per CDR3 protein. In the table there are fewer than 500,000 distinct CDR3 sequences, about 24% of which are singletons. The same specimen was also included in a second study, on T cells expressing NK-cell markers.

Specimen: CD4+ T cells sorted from blood. The source of these receptors is a woman between 18 and 29 years old in good health. Both conserved end residues are part of each CDR3. Fields, in order: clone size, J gene, D gene, V gene, CDR3 DNA, CDR3 protein. The D gene is left open where the match is weak. The size field is filled for only some rows; it gives once, few, many or a size class.

>few|TRBJ2-3|-|TRBV5-1
TGCGCCAGCAGCTTGAGGAGCTTGGTAGATACGCAGTATTTT
CASSLRSLVDTQYF
>few|TRBJ2-1|-|TRBV10-3
TGTGCCTCGAACCCAAGCGTAAACAATGAGCAGTTCTTC
CASNPSVNNEQFF
>-|TRBJ2-1|TRBD2|TRBV11-2
TGTGCCAGCAGCTTAGACGGACTAGCGGGAGGAATAAATGAGCAGTTCTTC
CASSLDGLAGGINEQFF
>few|TRBJ2-1|TRBD2|TRBV2
TGTGCCAGCAGGATACGCGGGGGTTACAATGAGCAGTTCTTC
CASRIRGGYNEQFF
>few|TRBJ2-2|TRBD1|TRBV5-1
TGCGCCAGCAGCTCTGGGCAGGGGGCGAACGGGGAGCTGTTTTTT
CASSSGQGANGELFF
>few|TRBJ1-6|-|TRBV6-5
TGTGCCAGCAGTTACTCGGGGAGGAATTCACCCCTCCACTTT
CASSYSGRNSPLHF
>-|TRBJ1-1|-|TRBV12-3/TRBV12-4
TGTGCCAGCAGTCCAGACAGGACCGTAGAAGCTTTCTTT
CASSPDRTVEAFF
>few|TRBJ2-7|TRBD2|TRBV14
TGTGCCTGCAGACTAGCGGGATCTTACGAGCAGTACTTC
CACRLAGSYEQYF
>-|TRBJ2-2|-|TRBV10-3
TGTGCCATCAGTAGCTCCGGGGTCGGCAACACCGGGGAGCTGTTTTTT
CAISSSGVGNTGELFF
>-|TRBJ2-2|-|TRBV9
TGTGCCAGCAGCGTCGCCCTCGTCACCGGGGAGCTGTTTTTT
CASSVALVTGELFF
>few|TRBJ1-6|-|TRBV2
TGTGCCAGCAGTGCCGGCAGTCAGAATAATTCACCCCTCCACTTT
CASSAGSQNNSPLHF
>-|TRBJ2-5|-|TRBV4-2
TGTGCCAGCAGCCCCGCAGGGGGGCGAGAGACCCAGTACTTC
CASSPAGGRETQYF
>medium-sized|TRBJ2-3|-|TRBV20-1
TGCAGTGCTAGAGATCGGGGAAAATTCGCGCAGTATTTT
CSARDRGKFAQYF
>-|TRBJ1-6|TRBD1|TRBV9
TGTGCCAGCAGCGCCACGGGACAGCTAAATTCACCCCTCCACTTT
CASSATGQLNSPLHF
>few|TRBJ1-2|TRBD1|TRBV7-2
TGTGCCAGCAGCTCCGGGACAGGGAACTATGGCTACACCTTC
CASSSGTGNYGYTF
>few|TRBJ2-3|-|TRBV20-1
TGCAGTGCTAGCACTATTACGGATACGCAGTATTTT
CSASTITDTQYF
>few|TRBJ2-3|-|TRBV7-9
TGTGCCAGCAGCACTGACACCCGCACAGATACGCAGTATTTT
CASSTDTRTDTQYF